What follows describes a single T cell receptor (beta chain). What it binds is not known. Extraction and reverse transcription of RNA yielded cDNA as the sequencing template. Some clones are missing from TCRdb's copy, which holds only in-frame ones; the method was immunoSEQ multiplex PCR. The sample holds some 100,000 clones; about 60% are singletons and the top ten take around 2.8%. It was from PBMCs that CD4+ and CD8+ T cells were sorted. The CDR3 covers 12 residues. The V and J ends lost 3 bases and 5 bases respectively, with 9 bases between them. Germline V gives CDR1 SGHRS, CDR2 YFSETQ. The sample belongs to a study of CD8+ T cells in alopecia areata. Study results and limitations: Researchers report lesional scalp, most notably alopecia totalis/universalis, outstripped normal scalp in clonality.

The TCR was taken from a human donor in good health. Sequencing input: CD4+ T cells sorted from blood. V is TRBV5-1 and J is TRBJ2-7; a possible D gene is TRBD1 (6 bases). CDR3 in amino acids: CASSSTGNEQYF. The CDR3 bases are TGCGCCAGCAGCTCTACAGGGAACGAGCAGTACTTC.